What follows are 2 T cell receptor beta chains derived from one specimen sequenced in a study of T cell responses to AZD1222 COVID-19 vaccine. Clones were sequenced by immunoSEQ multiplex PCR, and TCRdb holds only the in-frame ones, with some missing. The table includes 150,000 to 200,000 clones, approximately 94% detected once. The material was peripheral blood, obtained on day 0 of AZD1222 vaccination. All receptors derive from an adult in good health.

The CDR3 coding sequence is TGTGCCAGCAGTCGAACGGGGCCGGGAAACACTGAAGCTTTCTTT. Encoded protein: CASSRTGPGNTEAFF. The chain recombines TRBV6-5 with TRBJ1-1; D perhaps matches TRBD1 (5 bases). The CDR3 has 15 amino acids. The V gene's germline CDR1 is MNHEY and CDR2 SVGAGI. The ends were cut back, 5 bases at V and 2 bases at J, with 15 bases in the middle.

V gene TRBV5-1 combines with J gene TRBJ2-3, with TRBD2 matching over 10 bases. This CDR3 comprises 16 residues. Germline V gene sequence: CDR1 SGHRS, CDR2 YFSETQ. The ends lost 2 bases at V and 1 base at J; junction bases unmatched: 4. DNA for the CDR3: TGCGCCAGCAGCTTTCTAGGACTAGCGGGCACAGATACGCAGTATTTT. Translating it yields CASSFLGLAGTDTQYF. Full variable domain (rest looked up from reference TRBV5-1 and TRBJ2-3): KAGVTQTPRYLIKTRGQQVTLSCSPISGHRSVSWYQQTPGQGLQFLFEYFSETQRNKGNFPGRFSGRQFSNSRSEMNVSTLELGDSALYLCASSFLGLAGTDTQYFGPGTRLTVL.